Sequencing of this TCR beta chain was carried out in a study of molecular identifiers for immune sequencing clone quantification. TCRdb re-analysed the PCR reads in MiXCR, keeping a single row per CDR3 protein. The sample contains 85,000 to 90,000 distinct CDR3 sequences, 15% to 20% of which appear only once. This clonotype occurred many times. V dropped 4 bases and J dropped 4 bases, with 16 bases sitting between them. Per germline, CDR1 SGHAT and CDR2 FQNNGV. CDR3 length equals 15 residues. The source material was naive CD8+ T cells from blood, with Jurkat cell RNA spiked in. Subset described: FACS-sorted CD8+CD4-CCR7+CD45RA+ naive T cells. The gene calls are TRBV11-2 and TRBJ1-1; D gene ambiguous. The clonotype was recovered from a human donor in good health. Some libraries in this study had Jurkat cell RNA spiked in. CDR3 nucleotide sequence: TGTGCCAGCAGCTCTTTAGCGTTAGGCCCCACTGAAGCTTTCTTT. Translation: CASSSLALGPTEAFF. The full variable domain, rest sourced from reference TRBV11-2 and TRBJ1-1, is EAGVAQSPRYKIIEKRQSVAFWCNPISGHATLYWYQQILGQGPKLLIQFQNNGVVDDSQLPKDRFSAERLKGVDSTLKIQPAKLEDSAVYLCASSSLALGPTEAFFGQGTRLTVV.